Below are 3 T cell receptor beta chains sequenced from a single sample in a study of T cells after yellow fever vaccination. MiXCR, run by TCRdb on the 5' RACE reads, gives a single entry per CDR3 protein. The sample shows about 240,000 distinct CDR3 sequences, more than 3.5% of them seen only once. Sequenced here: PBMCs, sampled 15 days after the yellow fever booster vaccination. The receptors stem from a man younger than 35 who received the YFV17D yellow fever vaccine.

This clonotype has ten or more counts. The chain is built from TRBV4-1 and TRBJ1-2, with 7 bases lining up with TRBD1. CDR3 length: 16 amino acids. The junction had 4 bases not matched to a gene; V was cut back by 0 bases and J by 0 bases. Germline values: CDR1 MGHRA, CDR2 YSYEKL. CDR3 residues: CASSQDRGLANYGYTF. Here the CDR3 DNA reads TGCGCCAGCAGCCAAGATAGGGGGCTGGCTAACTATGGCTACACCTTC.

This clonotype was seen repeatedly, ten times or more. This chain uses TRBV5-1 with TRBJ1-1; perhaps TRBD1 as D (5 bases). Germline V gene sequence: CDR1 SGHRS, CDR2 YFSETQ. This CDR3 comprises 14 residues. The V end lost 0 bases, the J end lost 0 bases, and 6 bases lay between the germline ends. The CDR3 protein is CASSLDRMNTEAFF. As DNA, the CDR3 is TGCGCCAGCAGCTTGGACAGGATGAACACTGAAGCTTTCTTT.

This clonotype was detected ten times or more. The J gene is TRBJ2-3, the V gene TRBV9, with 8 positions matching TRBD2. J gave up 3 bases and V 6 bases, and 9 bases lay outside the gene matches. Germline CDR1 is SGDLS and CDR2 is YYNGEE. The CDR3 spans 15 residues. CDR3 sequence: CASNPGTRWTDTQYF. The CDR3, as DNA: TGTGCCAGCAACCCCGGGACTAGGTGGACAGATACGCAGTATTTT.